This entry lists 26 T cell receptor beta chains sequenced from one sample in a study of metastatic and nonmetastatic thyroid tumors. Nobody among the patients had been given any treatment before thyroid surgery. TCRdb re-analyzed the PCR reads through MiXCR. Among about 20,000 clones listed, roughly 20% were seen once. Sequencing input: blood. The receptors here all came from a female donor with papillary thyroid cancer or a benign thyroid nodule (not recorded which). Some clones in this sample may be carry-over from other donors' samples.

This chain uses TRBV28 with TRBJ2-2, with D perhaps TRBD1 (6 bases). CDR1 and CDR2 from the germline V gene are MDHEN and SYDVKM. V was clipped by 2 bases and J by 5 bases, with 12 bases between them. The CDR3 contains 15 residues. CDR3 coding DNA: TGTGCCAGCAGTTTAGTGAGAACAGGGACCGGGGAGCTGTTTTTT. Amino acids: CASSLVRTGTGELFF.

This clone has a count of ten or more. The CDR3 DNA sequence: TGTGCCAGCAGCTTAGGGCTAGCGGTCTCCTACAATGAGCAGTTCTTC. Translating it yields CASSLGLAVSYNEQFF. V and J are TRBV7-2 and TRBJ2-1; 7 bases fit TRBD2. Germline V CDR1 and CDR2: SGHTA, FQGNSA. This CDR3 spans 16 amino acids. After removal of 1 base from V and 0 bases from J, the junction contained 3 bases not matched to a gene.

This clone appeared a few times. The same CDR3 arises from other DNA sequences in this sample as well. The rearrangement joins TRBV20-1 to TRBJ2-5; 7 bases agree with TRBD2. The germline gives CDR1 DFQATT, CDR2 SNEGSKA (reference sequence). The CDR3 extends over 14 amino acids. The V and J ends lost 6 bases and 5 bases, in that order; junction bases with no gene match: 12. This CDR3 is CSALTGGGGETQYF. CDR3 bases: TGCAGTGCACTGACTGGCGGGGGAGGGGAGACCCAGTACTTC.

This sequence joins TRBV20-1 and TRBJ1-1; 8 bases match TRBD1. Germline V gene sequence: CDR1 DFQATT, CDR2 SNEGSKA (reference sequence). This CDR3 is 13 amino acids long. The CDR3 region has the DNA TGCGGTTCTAGGCTCCAGGGGGCCACTGAAGCTTTCTTT. This codes for CGSRLQGATEAFF.

A single count supports this clone. The rearrangement links TRBV7-9 to TRBJ2-5; D possibly corresponds to TRBD2 (5 bases). This CDR3 contains 14 residues. V shed 1 base and J shed 4 bases, with 10 bases lying between them. Germline CDR1 and CDR2: SEHNR and FQNEAQ (reference sequence). The CDR3 DNA reads as TGTGCCAGCAGCTTAGGAGGTGGAGGAGAGACCCAGTACTTC. Translated, it gives CASSLGGGGETQYF.

This clone was seen ten or more times. The gene calls are TRBV28 and TRBJ1-4; TRBD1 aligns across 8 bases. CDR1 and CDR2 from the germline V gene are MDHEN and SYDVKM. Trimming cost V 7 bases and J 8 bases; bases outside gene matches: 6. The CDR3 runs 13 residues. The DNA for the CDR3 is TGTGCCAGCAAAGACAGGGGATTGGAAAAACTGTTTTTT. Translated, it gives CASKDRGLEKLFF.

A single count supports this clone. The chain has TRBV5-1 and TRBJ2-1; D call uncertain. The germline V gene has CDR1 SGHRS and CDR2 YFSETQ. This CDR3 is built from 16 residues. V was trimmed by 4 bases and J by 2 bases, leaving 16 bases between them. CDR3 residues: CASSPQDGFPYNEQFF. The CDR3 DNA sequence: TGCGCCAGCAGCCCCCAGGACGGATTCCCCTACAATGAGCAGTTCTTC.

This clone was counted ten times or more. The chain employs TRBV6-1 and TRBJ2-7; 9 positions agree with TRBD2. Trimming removed 7 bases from V and 1 base from J; junction bases left unmatched: 2. Per the germline V gene, CDR1 is MNHNS and CDR2 is SASEGT. CDR3 length equals 13 residues. This chain's CDR3 is CASNSGRSYEQYF. CDR3 bases: TGTGCCAGCAATAGCGGGAGATCCTACGAGCAGTACTTC.

This clone was counted ten times or more. The genes are TRBV10-3 and TRBJ2-1; D is unclear. This CDR3 is built from 11 residues. Germline V lookup: CDR1 ENHRY, CDR2 SYGVKD. V lost 6 bases to trimming and J lost 8 bases, with 8 bases between them. CDR3 DNA: TGTGCCATCAGAGCAAGGGATGAGCAGTTCTTC. Its translation is CAIRARDEQFF.

The table lists this clone with many counts. The chain is built from TRBV20-1 and TRBJ2-3; D unclear. The CDR3 has 14 amino acids. Germline lookup yields CDR1 DFQATT and CDR2 SNEGSKA (reference sequence). Trimming stripped 5 bases from V and 2 bases from J, with 14 bases between. The CDR3 protein is CSALTASYTDTQYF. CDR3 DNA sequence: TGCAGTGCTCTTACAGCTTCCTACACAGATACGCAGTATTTT.

This clone was counted at least ten times. The chain couples TRBV6-2 or TRBV6-3 to TRBJ1-2; 9 bases align to TRBD1. The V gene end was trimmed by 8 bases and the J gene end by 4 bases; junction bases not matched to a gene: 5. Germline lookup yields CDR1 MNHEY and CDR2 SVGEGT. CDR3 size: 13 residues. The CDR3 here is CASGMTGGYGYTF. As DNA, the CDR3 is TGTGCCAGCGGAATGACAGGGGGCTATGGCTACACCTTC.

This clone was counted at least ten times. V is TRBV7-9 and J is TRBJ2-7, with D unclear. CDR1 is SEHNR and CDR2 is FQNEAQ in the germline V gene (reference sequence). The V gene lost 3 bases and the J gene lost 3 bases, with 3 bases spanning the gap. CDR3 size: 11 residues. The CDR3 DNA sequence: TGTGCCAGCAGCTTTAACTACGAGCAGTACTTC. Translating gives CASSFNYEQYF.

This clone has just a few counts. A much bigger clone sits one base away, suggesting this may be a read error. This chain connects TRBV5-6 to TRBJ1-4, with D possibly TRBD1 on 5 matching bases. The CDR3 is 16 residues long. V lost 2 bases and J lost 2, with 13 bases in between. Germline CDR1 SGHDT, CDR2 YYEEEE. CDR3 DNA: TGTGCCAGCAGCTTCAGGGAGTTCGTCACTAATGAAAAACTGTTTTTT. It yields the protein CASSFREFVTNEKLFF.

This clone was seen ten or more times. The genes are TRBV4-3 and TRBJ2-7, with D hard to call. Trimming shortened V by 0 bases and J by 0 bases, and 15 bases separated the two germline ends. Germline V gives CDR1 LGHNA, CDR2 YSLEER. The CDR3 spans 17 residues. CDR3 bases: TGCGCCAGCAGCCAAGATGCGATCGCTGACAACTCCTACGAGCAGTACTTC. Its protein is CASSQDAIADNSYEQYF.

The table lists this clone with a few counts. A much larger clone differs from this one at a single base, so this may be a read error. The chain joins TRBV16 to TRBJ1-2; tentative D call: TRBD1 (5 bases). Per germline, CDR1 KGHSY and CDR2 FQNENV. The CDR3 has 15 amino acids. V was clipped by 0 bases and J by 2 bases, with 10 bases between them. The CDR3 DNA reads TGTGCCAGCAGCCAATCCGTGGGACTCAACTATGGCTACACCTTC. It yields the protein CASSQSVGLNYGYTF. The full variable domain, its missing parts supplied by reference TRBV16 and TRBJ1-2, is GEEVAQTPKHLVRGEGQKAKLYCAPIKGHSYVFWYQQVLKNEFKFLISFQNENVFDETGMPKERFSAKCLPNSPCSLEIQATKLEDSAVYFCASSQSVGLNYGYTFGSGTRLTVV.

This clone was seen a few times. The V call is TRBV27, the J call TRBJ2-3; D may correspond to TRBD1 or TRBD2 (6 bases each). Germline V gene data show CDR1 as MNHEY and CDR2 as SMNVEV (reference sequence). This CDR3 region has 14 residues. The germline V and J ends were trimmed by 5 bases and 7 bases, with 16 bases remaining between them. The CDR3 coding sequence is TGTGCCAGCAGTGTGGGGGCTAGCGCGAATACGCAGTATTTT. Its protein is CASSVGASANTQYF.

V gene TRBV20-1 combines with J gene TRBJ2-7; 7 positions agree with TRBD1. V lost 0 bases, J lost 3 bases, and 5 bases stayed unmatched. The CDR3 covers 14 residues. In germline, CDR1 is DFQATT, CDR2 SNEGSKA (reference sequence). In DNA form, the CDR3 reads TGCAGTGCTAGAGAAACAGGGGCACTCTACGAGCAGTACTTC. Its translation: CSARETGALYEQYF.

This clone was seen many times. The chain links TRBV4-2 to TRBJ2-7; TRBD2 matches 7 bases. Germline V lookup: CDR1 LGHNA, CDR2 YNFKEQ. V shed 1 base and J 0 bases; nucleotides not matched to a gene: 3. This CDR3 comprises 15 residues. This chain's CDR3 is CASSQVRGSSYEQYF. CDR3 DNA: TGTGCCAGCAGCCAAGTTCGCGGGAGCTCCTACGAGCAGTACTTC.

This clone was detected many times. The sample carries other DNA sequences with the same CDR3. The chain uses TRBV18 and TRBJ2-4; D possibly corresponds to TRBD1 (5 bases). Germline assignment: CDR1 KGHSH and CDR2 LQKENI. Trimming took 3 bases from V and 2 from J, leaving 8 bases between them. This CDR3 has 14 residues. The CDR3 nucleotides read TGTGCCAGCTCACCCGACAGAACCAAAAACATTCAGTACTTC. Translation: CASSPDRTKNIQYF.

This clone appeared many times. The V and J genes are TRBV20-1 and TRBJ2-5; 8 bases match TRBD2. The CDR3 is 15 amino acids. Trimming cost V 0 bases and J 4 bases; bases outside gene matches: 7. The germline V gene has CDR1 DFQATT and CDR2 SNEGSKA (reference sequence). CDR3: CSARDSGGLGETQYF. In DNA form, the CDR3 reads TGCAGTGCTAGAGATTCGGGGGGGCTGGGAGAGACCCAGTACTTC.

This clone was recorded many times. The rearrangement uses TRBV9 and TRBJ1-1; TRBD1 might be the D (5 bases). The CDR3 consists of 16 residues. The germline V and J ends were trimmed by 6 bases and 3 bases, with 21 bases remaining between them. Germline V gene data show CDR1 as SGDLS and CDR2 as YYNGEE. Written as DNA, the CDR3 is TGTGCCAGCACCCCTATGGGAGGGGCGGTGTACACTGAAGCTTTCTTT. Encoded protein: CASTPMGGAVYTEAFF.

A remark on this clone: This could be a read error, since a much larger clone is one nucleotide away. The chain carries TRBV7-9 and TRBJ1-1; D uncertain. Germline V gene data show CDR1 as SEHNR and CDR2 as FQNEAQ (reference sequence). The CDR3 runs to 13 residues. V shed 3 bases and J shed 3 bases, with 8 bases lying between them. The CDR3: CASSFTWDTEAFF. The CDR3 region has the DNA TGTGCCAGCAGCTTTACATGGGACACTGAAGCTTTCTTT.

The chain has TRBV20-1 and TRBJ2-3, with 9 bases matching TRBD2. With V trimmed by 1 base and J by 1 base, 6 bases remained unmatched. Germline loops: CDR1 DFQATT, CDR2 SNEGSKA (reference sequence). The CDR3 consists of 16 residues. CDR3: CSARGAGGGGTDTQYF. CDR3 DNA sequence: TGCAGTGCTAGAGGTGCGGGGGGGGGTGGCACAGATACGCAGTATTTT.

As to this clone: This may come from a read error, since a much larger clone is one base off. Other DNA variants within this sample encode the same CDR3. The chain links TRBV29-1 to TRBJ2-3, with 8 bases lining up with TRBD1. The CDR3 is made up of 13 amino acids. The germline CDR1 and CDR2 sequences are SQVTM and ANQGSEA. V shed 6 bases and J 2 bases; nucleotides not matched to a gene: 4. CDR3 protein: CSVGTGVTDTQYF. As DNA, the CDR3 is TGCAGCGTCGGGACAGGTGTCACAGATACGCAGTATTTT.

This clone occurred many times. The chain carries TRBV20-1 and TRBJ2-2; 11 nucleotides line up with TRBD2. V dropped 5 bases and J dropped 0; count of bases not matched to a gene: 5. The germline V gene has CDR1 DFQATT and CDR2 SNEGSKA (reference sequence). The CDR3 loop spans 16 amino acids. The CDR3 reads CSASGTSGSNTGELFF. The CDR3 DNA sequence: TGCAGTGCTTCCGGGACTAGCGGCTCGAACACCGGGGAGCTGTTTTTT.

This clone turned up a few times. The chain employs TRBV6-1 and TRBJ1-5; possible D gene TRBD1, 6 bases. The CDR3 totals 15 residues. The V end lost 2 bases, the J end lost 4 bases, and 12 bases lay between the germline ends. The V gene's germline CDR1 is MNHNS and CDR2 SASEGT. The CDR3 is CASSEPEGVNQPQHF. In DNA form, the CDR3 reads TGTGCCAGCAGTGAACCTGAGGGGGTTAATCAGCCCCAGCATTTT.